The source of this T cell receptor beta chain is a study of blood T cells in healthy people across ages. The CDR3 has 12 residues. Trimming took 3 bases from V and 7 from J, leaving 7 bases between them. CDR1 MGHDK and CDR2 SYGVNS come from the germline V gene. Study observations and caveats: Nothing was known about donor CMV status, and this possibly confounded expanded clonotype changes.

Caucasian individuals from Russia who were healthy and aged about 6 to 95 acted as donors. Every donor provided roughly 10 milliliters of peripheral blood. This clonotype was picked up one time. The antigen is not known. Sample-barcoded 5' priming and a J-beta primer mix drove a second PCR of about 7 to 12 cycles. TCRdb used MiXCR to reprocess the 5' RACE reads, holding one entry per CDR3 protein. Among around 970,000 distinct CDR3 sequences, just over 50% were seen once, and the ten largest hold 20% to 25%. This sequence joins TRBV25-1 and TRBJ2-1; D is undetermined. Sequenced: blood. The TCR comes from a woman aged 55-70 years in good health. CDR3 sequence reads: CASSERANEQFF. DNA for the CDR3: TGTGCCAGCAGTGAGCGAGCAAATGAGCAGTTCTTC.